The 29 T cell receptor beta chains presented below share a single source sample, sequenced in a study of T cells expressing NK-cell markers. TCRdb reanalyzed the 5' RACE reads and collapses them to one entry per CDR3 protein, without DNA. Its table records 350,000 to 400,000 distinct CDR3 sequences. Sequencing was performed on blood T cells: a sorted CD56 or NKG2C T cell subset, CD4+ or CD8+ T cells, or bulk PBMC T cells (not recorded which). The receptors here all came from a woman between 45 and 65 years old in good health.

The CDR3: CSATGQGGSGSNQPQHF. The chain combines TRBV20-1 with TRBJ1-5; TCRdb's D gene call, TRBD1, goes unchecked for lack of DNA. Germline V CDR1 and CDR2: DFQATT, SNEGSKA (reference sequence). The CDR3 contains 17 residues.

The CDR3 here is CASSSPLIGYLLVPYEQYF. J is TRBJ2-7 and V is TRBV5-5. The CDR3 contains 19 residues. CDR1 is SGHKS, CDR2 YYEKEE, per germline (reference sequence).

This rearrangement joins TRBV4-1 to TRBJ1-4. The length of the CDR3 is 14 residues. Germline-derived CDR1 and CDR2 are MGHRA and YSYEKL. The CDR3 spells CASTRAATNEKLFF.

This chain uses TRBV29-1 with TRBJ1-4. The CDR3 is 12 residues long. The germline V gene has CDR1 SQVTM and CDR2 ANQGSEA. CDR3 region: CSVVGSGEKLFF.

The chain uses TRBV19 and TRBJ2-5; the TCRdb call, TRBD1, lacks DNA for checking. This CDR3 spans 13 amino acids. The germline gives CDR1 LNHDA, CDR2 SQIVND (reference sequence). The CDR3 here is CASRQGVSETQYF.

The chain's CDR3 is CASSLFGTGLVDTQYF. V gene TRBV12-3 or TRBV12-4 combines with J gene TRBJ2-3; TCRdb proposes TRBD1, but this gene call is untestable without DNA. This CDR3 comprises 16 residues.

The chain is built from TRBV7-9 and TRBJ2-3; TCRdb indicates TRBD2, and absent DNA this call remains unverified. This CDR3 is built from 14 residues. Germline CDR1 reads SEHNR; CDR2 reads FQNEAQ (reference sequence). This CDR3 reads CASSSLGAGVTQYF.

This chain connects TRBV12-5 to TRBJ2-1; the TCRdb D gene call, TRBD2, has no DNA to confirm it. This CDR3 is 16 amino acids long. Per germline, CDR1 LGHNT and CDR2 FRNRAP. This chain's CDR3 is CASGQIAGAFHNEQFF.

The chain carries TRBV10-3 and TRBJ1-5; TCRdb names TRBD1, which stays unverified in the absence of DNA. CDR3 length equals 18 residues. Germline CDR1 ENHRY, CDR2 SYGVKD. CDR3 loop: CAISESESGADGNQPQHF.

The CDR3: CSVARLESSTDTQYF. The chain has TRBV20-1 and TRBJ2-3; checking the TCRdb D call of TRBD2 is not possible without DNA. The CDR3 covers 15 residues. Germline lookup yields CDR1 DFQATT and CDR2 SNEGSKA (reference sequence).

This rearrangement joins TRBV20-1 to TRBJ2-4; TCRdb reports TRBD1, a call that lacks DNA to check it against. The CDR3 sequence is 13 residues long. Germline CDR1 DFQATT, CDR2 SNEGSKA (reference sequence). The CDR3 sequence is CSAYDSTKNIQYF.

V gene TRBV29-1 combines with J gene TRBJ2-1; TCRdb's assignment of TRBD2 cannot be checked, as there is no DNA. The CDR3 length is 14 residues. CDR1 SQVTM and CDR2 ANQGSEA come from the germline V gene. The chain's CDR3 is CSVQTSGRLSEQFF.

The chain employs TRBV12-5 and TRBJ1-4. Germline V gene data show CDR1 as LGHNT and CDR2 as FRNRAP. The CDR3 has 15 amino acids. The CDR3 sequence is CASGFFGTTNEKLFF.

The V and J genes are TRBV25-1 and TRBJ2-1; TCRdb's D call of TRBD2 is untestable without DNA. The germline V gene encodes CDR1 MGHDK and CDR2 SYGVNS. The CDR3 length is 14 residues. CDR3 region: CASSGPGLYNEQFF.

J is TRBJ2-1 and V is TRBV10-3; the D call from TCRdb, TRBD2, cannot be confirmed without DNA. This CDR3 has 15 residues. CDR1 is ENHRY, CDR2 SYGVKD, per germline. The CDR3 protein is CAISGTSGSYNEQFF.

This rearrangement joins TRBV5-1 to TRBJ2-7; TCRdb picks TRBD2, but there is no DNA to check that call. The CDR3 is made up of 15 amino acids. Germline V gene lookup returns CDR1 SGHRS and CDR2 YFSETQ. The CDR3 loop is CASSLAAGGSDEQYF. The full variable domain, completed using reference TRBV5-1 and TRBJ2-7, is KAGVTQTPRYLIKTRGQQVTLSCSPISGHRSVSWYQQTPGQGLQFLFEYFSETQRNKGNFPGRFSGRQFSNSRSEMNVSTLELGDSALYLCASSLAAGGSDEQYFGPGTRLTVT.

V usage is TRBV7-2 and J usage is TRBJ1-1. Germline V gene data show CDR1 as SGHTA and CDR2 as FQGNSA. There are 15 residues in the CDR3. The CDR3 spells CASSKGTGERAEAFF.

The chain uses TRBV11-2 and TRBJ1-2. The length of the CDR3 is 14 residues. CDR1 SGHAT and CDR2 FQNNGV come from the germline V gene. CDR3 protein: CANRALVGGYGYTF.

This chain uses TRBV11-2 with TRBJ2-5; TCRdb selects TRBD1, and the lack of DNA leaves this call unchecked. The CDR3 has 16 amino acids. Germline V gene data show CDR1 as SGHAT and CDR2 as FQNNGV. The CDR3 loop reads CASSRGYGEGVETQYF.

The chain joins TRBV20-1 to TRBJ2-7. The CDR3 extends over 12 amino acids. The germline V gene has CDR1 DFQATT and CDR2 SNEGSKA (reference sequence). CDR3 in amino acids: CSAPSMNYEQYF.

This chain joins TRBV4-1 and TRBJ2-5. Per the germline V gene, CDR1 is MGHRA and CDR2 is YSYEKL. This CDR3 region has 14 residues. The CDR3 region is CASSQESSQETQYF.

The chain recombines TRBV15 with TRBJ2-1; TCRdb lists TRBD1, though no DNA is available to test this call. CDR1 and CDR2 (germline): LNHNV, YYDKDF (reference sequence). The CDR3 sequence is 17 residues long. CDR3 amino acids: CATSTPRDSRTYNEQFF.

The genes are TRBV20-1 and TRBJ1-3. Germline V gene data show CDR1 as DFQATT and CDR2 as SNEGSKA (reference sequence). CDR3 length: 12 residues. CDR3 amino acids: CSARDSGNTIYF.

The chain uses TRBV2 and TRBJ2-1; TCRdb gives TRBD2 as the D gene, but with no DNA this cannot be confirmed. This CDR3 comprises 17 residues. In germline, CDR1 is SNHLY, CDR2 FYNNEI. CDR3 region: CASSELGSSVTNNEQFF.

This chain uses TRBV6-6 with TRBJ2-3; the TCRdb D gene call, TRBD2, has no DNA to confirm it. CDR1 and CDR2 (germline): MNHNY, SVGAGI (reference sequence). This CDR3 spans 20 amino acids. The CDR3 loop is CASSLYRGGSAEVVTDTQYF.

This rearrangement joins TRBV3-1 to TRBJ1-1; TCRdb's D gene call, TRBD1, goes unchecked for lack of DNA. The CDR3 consists of 14 residues. In germline, CDR1 is LGHDT, CDR2 YNNKEL (reference sequence). The CDR3 is CASRHRGMNTEAFF.

The V gene is TRBV25-1, the J gene TRBJ2-7; TCRdb indicates TRBD1, and absent DNA this call remains unverified. CDR3 length: 14 amino acids. Germline assignment: CDR1 MGHDK and CDR2 SYGVNS. The CDR3 protein is CASSDHDRGYEQYF.

The chain recombines TRBV27 with TRBJ2-3. The germline V gene encodes CDR1 MNHEY and CDR2 SMNVEV (reference sequence). The CDR3 runs 12 residues. The CDR3 spells CASRKTIYTQYF.

V and J are TRBV6-4 and TRBJ2-1; TCRdb names TRBD1, which stays unverified in the absence of DNA. Germline loops: CDR1 MRHNA, CDR2 SNTAGT. The CDR3 is 16 amino acids. The CDR3 here is CASREHTDRGTDEQFF.